These 25 T cell receptor beta chains came from one sample sequenced in a study of shared clonotypes between healthy human individuals. CD45RO negativity and positive selection for CCR7 defined naive CD8 cells, a population that excluded terminally differentiated effector memory CD45RA+ cells. Sequenced by immunoSEQ multiplex PCR; TCRdb stores in-frame clones only, minus some. The table includes some 1,900,000 clones, around 96% detected once. The material sequenced was naive CD8+ T cells sorted from blood. These TCRs come from a young man in good health.

The rearrangement uses TRBV19 and TRBJ1-2, with a possible D match to TRBD1 (6 bases). The CDR3 covers 13 residues. V was cut by 1 base and J by 7 bases, with 10 bases left in between. CDR1 and CDR2 (germline): LNHDA, SQIVND (reference sequence). CDR3 protein: CASSIGGLSGYTF. Here the CDR3 DNA reads TGTGCCAGTAGTATAGGGGGGCTCAGTGGCTACACCTTC.

CDR3 nucleotides: TGTGCTAGTGCTCAAAGCTCCTACAATGAGCAGTTCTTC. It codes for CASAQSSYNEQFF. V is TRBV12-5 and J is TRBJ2-1; D remains unclear. CDR3 length equals 13 residues. V lost 7 bases and J lost 0, with 7 bases in between. Germline CDR1 LGHNT, CDR2 FRNRAP.

This rearrangement joins TRBV30 to TRBJ1-2; no clear D gene. Per germline, CDR1 GTSNPN and CDR2 SVGIG (reference sequence). The ends were cut back, 2 bases at V and 6 bases at J, with 13 bases in the middle. The CDR3 is 13 amino acids. The CDR3 nucleotides are TGTGCCTGGAGTCCCTGGTTAGGGAATGGCTACACCTTC. It encodes CAWSPWLGNGYTF.

The CDR3 DNA sequence: TGTGCCAGCAGTTACGAAGGGGGGGAAGCTTTCTTT. It encodes CASSYEGGEAFF. V and J are TRBV27 and TRBJ1-1; a possible D gene is TRBD1 (6 bases). This CDR3 contains 12 residues. Germline V gene sequence: CDR1 MNHEY, CDR2 SMNVEV (reference sequence). V was pared by 4 bases and J by 8 bases, with 11 bases between.

This sequence joins TRBV28 and TRBJ2-5; no clear D gene. Germline loops: CDR1 MDHEN, CDR2 SYDVKM. The CDR3 has 13 amino acids. Trimming stripped 3 bases from V and 5 bases from J, with 10 bases between. This CDR3 is CASSFDPLETQYF. The CDR3 DNA reads as TGTGCCAGCAGTTTCGACCCCTTGGAGACCCAGTACTTC.

The V and J genes are TRBV15 and TRBJ2-1; TRBD2 matches 12 bases. Trimming took 4 bases from V and 6 from J; bases not matched to a gene: 4. CDR1 and CDR2 from the germline V gene are LNHNV and YYDKDF (reference sequence). This CDR3 has 15 residues. In nucleotides, the CDR3 is TGTGCCACCAGCACCTCTAGCGGGGGGGGCAATGAGCAGTTCTTC. Protein product: CATSTSSGGGNEQFF.

The rearrangement joins TRBV4-3 to TRBJ2-5, with 9 bases matching TRBD1. CDR1 and CDR2 from the germline V gene are LGHNA and YSLEER. This CDR3 is built from 16 residues. J gave up 3 bases and V 5 bases, and 10 bases lay outside the gene matches. CDR3 sequence: CASSKKVDRGEETQYF. Here the CDR3 DNA reads TGCGCCAGCAGCAAAAAGGTGGACAGGGGCGAAGAGACCCAGTACTTC.

This clone was detected once. The CDR3 sequence: CASSPDFYEQYF. The CDR3 DNA reads TGTGCCAGCAGCCCGGACTTCTACGAGCAGTACTTC. The chain couples TRBV9 to TRBJ2-7; D perhaps matches TRBD2 (5 bases). The CDR3 covers 12 residues. Germline CDR1 is SGDLS and CDR2 is YYNGEE. V lost 4 bases, J lost 3 bases, and 8 bases lay in between.

The J gene is TRBJ2-3, the V gene TRBV19; D not certain. Per germline, CDR1 LNHDA and CDR2 SQIVND (reference sequence). V shed 0 bases and J shed 6 bases, with 7 bases lying between them. The CDR3 has 13 residues. Here the CDR3 reads CASSIDGIDTQYF. CDR3 DNA: TGTGCCAGTAGTATAGACGGAATTGATACGCAGTATTTT.

This sequence joins TRBV2 and TRBJ1-1; the match to TRBD1 covers 7 bases. J lost 1 base, V lost 10 bases, and 3 bases had no gene match. Germline lookup yields CDR1 SNHLY and CDR2 FYNNEI. This CDR3 spans 12 amino acids. This CDR3 reads CATRTGNTEAFF. The CDR3 coding sequence is TGTGCCACCAGGACAGGGAACACTGAAGCTTTCTTT.

V and J are TRBV28 and TRBJ2-7; TRBD1 matches at 9 bases. With 4 bases clipped from V and 1 base from J, the junction kept 2 bases outside the gene matches. The CDR3 runs to 14 residues. Germline V gene sequence: CDR1 MDHEN, CDR2 SYDVKM. DNA for the CDR3: TGTGCCAGCAGTTATGGACAGGGGTCCTACGAGCAGTACTTC. As protein: CASSYGQGSYEQYF.

The chain uses TRBV28 and TRBJ1-5, with D perhaps TRBD1 (6 bases). V lost 5 bases and J lost 6, with 14 bases in between. CDR3 length equals 14 residues. Germline-derived CDR1 and CDR2 are MDHEN and SYDVKM. CDR3 protein: CASSPLTGFQPQHF. As DNA, the CDR3 is TGTGCCAGCAGTCCTCTCACAGGGTTTCAGCCCCAGCATTTT. The whole variable domain, filled in from reference TRBV28 and TRBJ1-5, reads DVKVTQSSRYLVKRTGEKVFLECVQDMDHENMFWYRQDPGLGLRLIYFSYDVKMKEKGDIPEGYSVSREKKERFSLILESASTNQTSMYLCASSPLTGFQPQHFGDGTRLSIL.

The chain has TRBV9 and TRBJ2-7, with D possibly being TRBD1 or TRBD2 (5 bases each). V was clipped by 1 base and J by 0 bases, with 14 bases between them. This CDR3 is 16 amino acids long. Germline V gene data show CDR1 as SGDLS and CDR2 as YYNGEE. The CDR3 bases are TGTGCCAGCAGCGTATCCCCCCGGGACGACTCCTACGAGCAGTACTTC. As protein: CASSVSPRDDSYEQYF.

The V and J genes are TRBV5-6 and TRBJ2-3, with 7 bases fitting TRBD2. J gave up 1 base and V 3 bases, and 11 bases lay outside the gene matches. The CDR3 is 17 amino acids. The germline CDR1 and CDR2 sequences are SGHDT and YYEEEE. The CDR3 coding sequence is TGTGCCAGCAGCTACTGGGAGGCTAGCGGCGGCACAGATACGCAGTATTTT. Amino acids: CASSYWEASGGTDTQYF.

This chain links TRBV27 with TRBJ2-7; D is unclear. V dropped 2 bases and J dropped 2 bases, with 10 bases sitting between them. The CDR3 is 14 amino acids. In germline, CDR1 is MNHEY, CDR2 SMNVEV (reference sequence). This CDR3 reads CASSLMGTPYEQYF. For the CDR3, the DNA is TGTGCCAGCAGTTTAATGGGAACCCCCTACGAGCAGTACTTC.

J is TRBJ1-1 and V is TRBV4-1, with 9 bases that match TRBD1. Per the germline V gene, CDR1 is MGHRA and CDR2 is YSYEKL. Trimming took 5 bases from V and 1 from J; bases not matched to a gene: 5. This CDR3 comprises 15 residues. As DNA, the CDR3 is TGCGCCAGCAGCATTCGACAGGGGGAGAACACTGAAGCTTTCTTT. Its protein is CASSIRQGENTEAFF.

This rearrangement joins TRBV27 to TRBJ2-7; D might be TRBD1 or TRBD2, each matching 5 bases. Trimming left V 6 bases short and J 2 bases short, with 11 bases between. Germline values: CDR1 MNHEY, CDR2 SMNVEV (reference sequence). There are 13 residues in the CDR3. This chain's CDR3 is CASSQGPTYEQYF. The CDR3, as DNA: TGTGCCAGCAGCCAGGGACCGACCTACGAGCAGTACTTC.

Concerning this clone itself: At one boundary the junction diverges from the germline segment, which might be a read error. The V gene is TRBV7-7, the J gene TRBJ2-3; 9 nucleotides agree with TRBD2. Germline V gives CDR1 SSHAT, CDR2 FNYEAQ (reference sequence). The CDR3 extends over 15 amino acids. The CDR3 is CASSMTSGGADTQYF. CDR3 nucleotide sequence: TGTGCTAGCAGCATGACTAGCGGTGGGGCAGATACGCAGTATTTT.

The chain links TRBV4-3 to TRBJ2-7; 8 bases map to TRBD1. The CDR3 is made up of 15 amino acids. Germline lookup yields CDR1 LGHNA and CDR2 YSLEER. V shed 4 bases and J 5 bases; nucleotides not matched to a gene: 10. The CDR3 DNA reads TGCGCCAGCAGCCGCTTCCAGGGGGCGAGCGACGAGCAGTACTTC. Protein sequence: CASSRFQGASDEQYF.

CDR3 region: CASSSTGELFF. The CDR3 coding sequence is TGCGCCAGCAGTAGTACCGGGGAGCTGTTTTTT. J is TRBJ2-2 and V is TRBV10-2; no clear D gene. CDR1 and CDR2 (germline): WSHSY, SAAADI. The CDR3 runs to 11 residues. Trimming took 5 bases from V and 5 from J, leaving 3 bases between them.

As concerns this clone: Other DNA sequences in the same sample also yield this CDR3. The chain joins TRBV5-6 to TRBJ2-2; unclear D gene. CDR3 size: 12 residues. The germline CDR1 and CDR2 sequences are SGHDT and YYEEEE. Trimming removed 4 bases from V and 6 bases from J, with 7 bases in between. The CDR3 DNA reads TGTGCCAGCAGCCTCACCCCCGGGGAGCTGTTTTTT. Its translation is CASSLTPGELFF. The complete variable domain, with remaining parts taken from reference TRBV5-6 and TRBJ2-2, reads DAGVTQSPTHLIKTRGQQVTLRCSPKSGHDTVSWYQQALGQGPQFIFQYYEEEERQRGNFPDRFSGHQFPNYSSELNVNALLLGDSALYLCASSLTPGELFFGEGSRLTVL.

The rearrangement joins TRBV6-5 to TRBJ2-3; the D gene is possibly TRBD1 (5 bases). Germline CDR1 MNHEY, CDR2 SVGAGI. The CDR3 is 15 amino acids. The V gene lost 6 bases and the J gene lost 3 bases, with 16 bases spanning the gap. DNA of the CDR3: TGTGCCAGCAGGGGTGGGCCAGGGTGGACAGATACGCAGTATTTT. Translated: CASRGGPGWTDTQYF.

The J gene is TRBJ1-1, the V gene TRBV19, with a weak D call TRBD1 (5 bases). CDR3 length: 13 residues. V lost 6 bases to trimming and J lost 0 bases, with 8 bases between them. The germline gives CDR1 LNHDA, CDR2 SQIVND (reference sequence). DNA for the CDR3: TGTGCCAGTAGGCCAGGGCTGAACACTGAAGCTTTCTTT. Translating it yields CASRPGLNTEAFF.

The rearrangement uses TRBV25-1 and TRBJ2-3; possibly TRBD2 for D (7 bases). The CDR3 length is 16 residues. Germline values: CDR1 MGHDK, CDR2 SYGVNS. V lost 1 base, J lost 0 bases, and 11 bases lay in between. The CDR3 bases are TGTGCCAGCAGTGAATCGGGGGGCAGGAGCACAGATACGCAGTATTTT. This sequence encodes CASSESGGRSTDTQYF.

V usage is TRBV11-2 and J usage is TRBJ2-4; D not certain. Germline CDR1 SGHAT, CDR2 FQNNGV. The CDR3 is 13 amino acids. V lost 0 bases and J 0 bases, leaving 0 bases between the germline ends. CDR3 nucleotide sequence: TGTGCCAGCAGCTTAGAAGCCAAAAACATTCAGTACTTC. Its protein is CASSLEAKNIQYF.